Listed below are T cell receptor beta chains from one sample, sequenced in a study of tumor and adjacent non-tumor tissue in lung cancer. TCRdb independently ran MiXCR on the multiplex PCR reads; one entry per CDR3 protein. Of roughly 65,000 distinct CDR3 sequences listed, 50% to 60% are singletons. The sample taken for sequencing was lung tumor tissue. These receptors all come from a middle-aged man with non-small cell lung cancer. The CDR3 runs from the conserved cysteine through the conserved F or W. Fields, in order: J gene, D gene, clone size, V gene, CDR3 DNA, CDR3 protein. D genes are given only for firm matches. Expanded clones get a size class; other rows say once, few or many, or leave the size out.

J gene: TRBJ1-1
D gene: .
clone size: .
V gene: TRBV11-2
CDR3 DNA: TGTGCCAGCATCCCCTGGACTGGCAGTGGTACCGAAGCTTTCTTT
CDR3 protein: CASIPWTGSGTEAFF

J gene: TRBJ1-6
D gene: .
clone size: .
V gene: TRBV6-2/TRBV6-3
CDR3 DNA: TGTGCCAGCAGATTCGGACTGAGGAATATTTCACCCCTCCACTTT
CDR3 protein: CASRFGLRNISPLHF

J gene: TRBJ2-7
D gene: .
clone size: once
V gene: TRBV11-2
CDR3 DNA: TGTGCCAGCAGCTTGCACCCCGGGTCCTGCGAGCAATACTTC
CDR3 protein: CASSLHPGSCEQYF

J gene: TRBJ2-3
D gene: .
clone size: many
V gene: TRBV29-1
CDR3 DNA: TGCAGCTCGGGCGGGGTAAGCACAGATACGCAGTATTTT
CDR3 protein: CSSGGVSTDTQYF

J gene: TRBJ1-6
D gene: .
clone size: .
V gene: TRBV5-1
CDR3 DNA: TGCGCCAGCAGCTTGAATGGGGGCGGTAATTCACCCCTCCACTTT
CDR3 protein: CASSLNGGGNSPLHF

J gene: TRBJ2-2
D gene: TRBD2
clone size: few
V gene: TRBV29-1
CDR3 DNA: TGCACTATTACGGGACCGGGGGGGACCGGGGAGCTGTTTTTT
CDR3 protein: CTITGPGGTGELFF

J gene: TRBJ2-1
D gene: .
clone size: .
V gene: TRBV10-3
CDR3 DNA: TGTGCCATCCGGAGCAGGGACTGCTCCTACAATGAGCAGCTCTTC
CDR3 protein: CAIRSRDCSYNEQLF

J gene: TRBJ2-5
D gene: TRBD1
clone size: .
V gene: TRBV20-1
CDR3 DNA: TGCAGTGCTTATTCCGGACAGGAACAAGAGACCCAGTACTTC
CDR3 protein: CSAYSGQEQETQYF

J gene: TRBJ1-4
D gene: .
clone size: .
V gene: TRBV6-6
CDR3 DNA: TGTACCAACTCCAGGACAGACGGACGAGAAAAACTGTTTTTT
CDR3 protein: CTNSRTDGREKLFF

J gene: TRBJ2-1
D gene: .
clone size: .
V gene: TRBV5-1
CDR3 DNA: TGCGCCAGCAGCTTGGTCCTAGCGTACGGGCAGTTCTTC
CDR3 protein: CASSLVLAYGQFF

J gene: TRBJ1-1
D gene: TRBD1
clone size: few
V gene: TRBV19
CDR3 DNA: TGTGCCAGCCAGGGACAGGGGAGGACTGAAGCTTTCTTT
CDR3 protein: CASQGQGRTEAFF

J gene: TRBJ2-5
D gene: .
clone size: .
V gene: TRBV5-6
CDR3 DNA: TGTGCCAGCTTCAAAGTGAGGGAGACCCAGTGCTTC
CDR3 protein: CASFKVRETQCF

J gene: TRBJ1-2
D gene: TRBD1
clone size: .
V gene: TRBV5-5
CDR3 DNA: TGTGCCAGCAGCCAAGCAATAGGGGGCTACACGTTC
CDR3 protein: CASSQAIGGYTF

J gene: TRBJ2-1
D gene: TRBD2
clone size: .
V gene: TRBV29-1
CDR3 DNA: TGCAGCGTCGATCTTCTAACGGGAGGGCAGAATGGGCAGTTCTTC
CDR3 protein: CSVDLLTGGQNGQFF

J gene: TRBJ2-2
D gene: TRBD2
clone size: .
V gene: TRBV10-1
CDR3 DNA: TGCGCCGGCAGTGCGACTAGCCACACCGGGGAGCTGTTTTTT
CDR3 protein: CAGSATSHTGELFF

J gene: TRBJ1-2
D gene: TRBD1
clone size: .
V gene: TRBV7-8
CDR3 DNA: TGTGCCAACAGACCCCGGACAGGGGTTAACTATGGCTACACCTTC
CDR3 protein: CANRPRTGVNYGYTF

J gene: TRBJ1-6
D gene: .
clone size: .
V gene: TRBV29-1
CDR3 DNA: TGCAGCGTTGCTACTGACGGTTCTAATTCACTCCTCCACTTT
CDR3 protein: CSVATDGSNSLLHF

J gene: TRBJ2-1
D gene: TRBD1
clone size: many
V gene: TRBV20-1
CDR3 DNA: TGCAGTGCTGGGGGACAGTTTGACAATGAGCAGTTCTTC
CDR3 protein: CSAGGQFDNEQFF

J gene: TRBJ1-6
D gene: .
clone size: medium-sized
V gene: TRBV6-1
CDR3 DNA: TGTGCCAGCAGCCAACAGGGAGAGGATCCCCTCCACTTT
CDR3 protein: CASSQQGEDPLHF

J gene: TRBJ2-2
D gene: .
clone size: many
V gene: TRBV29-1
CDR3 DNA: TGCAGCGTGCGTGACAGGTTCGCCGGGGAGCTGTTTTTT
CDR3 protein: CSVRDRFAGELFF

J gene: TRBJ2-3
D gene: .
clone size: .
V gene: TRBV4-1
CDR3 DNA: TGCGCCAGCAGCCAAGTAAGTCTCCGGGACCCTTCCACAGATACACAGTATTTT
CDR3 protein: CASSQVSLRDPSTDTQYF

J gene: TRBJ1-1
D gene: TRBD1
clone size: .
V gene: TRBV24-1
CDR3 DNA: TGTGCCACCAGTGCCCGGGACAGGGCCGGGGGTACTGAAGCTTTCTTT
CDR3 protein: CATSARDRAGGTEAFF

J gene: TRBJ2-3
D gene: .
clone size: .
V gene: TRBV11-2
CDR3 DNA: TGTGACAGCAGCTTAGATACGCATCCCACAGATACGCAGTATTTT
CDR3 protein: CDSSLDTHPTDTQYF

J gene: TRBJ2-7
D gene: .
clone size: .
V gene: TRBV23-1
CDR3 DNA: TGCGCCAGCAGTCAACACGACAGCCTCTACGAGCAATACTTC
CDR3 protein: CASSQHDSLYEQYF

J gene: TRBJ1-5
D gene: .
clone size: .
V gene: TRBV10-3
CDR3 DNA: TGTGCCATCATTCGGACAGAGAATTGTAATCAGCCCCAGCATTTT
CDR3 protein: CAIIRTENCNQPQHF